This T cell receptor beta chain is drawn from a study of vaccination effects on CD4 cells after COVID-19. At the level of the study: Antigen-specific CD4+ T cells were first expanded with viral peptide pools by the ViraFEST assay and only then sequenced. After the second dose, samples were taken at median day 72.

Cells that had been cultured for approximately ten days were the source of isolated CD4+ T cells. The cohort was immunized with two doses of either the BNT162b2 or mRNA-1273 vaccine. Among the vaccine recipients, none had a prior SARS-CoV-2 infection, and nucleocapsid antibodies were negative. Germline CDR1 is SEHNR and CDR2 is FQNEAQ (reference sequence). The CDR3 runs to 12 residues. With V trimmed by 0 bases and J by 13 bases, 6 bases remained unmatched. This clone has more than one count but fewer than ten. Its specificity is not known. Study-level results: By a late point after vaccination, infection- and vaccine-induced clones had shrunk markedly through clonal contraction.

The protocol was immunoSEQ multiplex PCR, while the TCRdb copy is restricted to in-frame clones and leaves out a portion. The top ten hold 8.5% to 10% of the sample, which has 40,000 to 50,000 clones, approximately 70% seen once. This clonotype originated in a human donor who received a COVID-19 vaccine. Specimen: CD4+ T cells from PBMCs cultured without peptide, collected after COVID-19 vaccination. This chain joins TRBV7-9 and TRBJ2-7; TRBD1 matches at 7 bases. CDR3 DNA: TGTGCCAGCAGCTTAGCCTCGACAGGGCCCTACTTC. This encodes CASSLASTGPYF.